The source of this T cell receptor beta chain is a study of T cell responses to AZD1222 COVID-19 vaccine. Clones were sequenced by immunoSEQ multiplex PCR, and TCRdb holds only the in-frame ones, with some missing. The profile shows some 130,000 clones, about nine tenths of them singletons. This TCR derives from an adult in good health. The sequences come from peripheral blood, collected on day 0 of AZD1222 vaccination.

DNA of the CDR3: TGTGCCAGTAGTCCGGGGGTGGGAATAGCGGGGTACAATGAGCAGTTCTTC. Translating it yields CASSPGVGIAGYNEQFF. V gene TRBV19 combines with J gene TRBJ2-1, with 8 bases fitting TRBD2. Germline assignment: CDR1 LNHDA and CDR2 SQIVND (reference sequence). Losses at the gene ends were 5 bases for V and 4 bases for J; bases not matched to a gene: 13. CDR3 length: 17 amino acids.